Below are 5 T cell receptor beta chains sequenced from a single sample in a study of spatial heterogeneity in lung cancer. TCRdb used MiXCR to reprocess the 5' RACE reads, holding one entry per CDR3 protein. This table holds about 26,000 distinct CDR3 sequences, 6% found once. Stated time point: blood at routine non-recurrence follow-up after resection. Whole RNA was taken from tumor, nontumor lung or frozen PBMC; it was then sequenced unsorted. Sequenced material: PBMCs, taken at follow-up. These receptors were obtained from a male donor with early-stage non-small cell lung cancer.

This clonotype was seen more than once but under ten times. This sequence joins TRBV12-3 or TRBV12-4 and TRBJ2-7, with D possibly TRBD1 on 6 matching bases. The V and J ends lost 8 bases and 8 bases respectively, with 19 bases between them. The CDR3 has 13 residues. CDR3 nucleotides: TGTGCCAGCCGAAGAACAGGGATGATTAAGCAGTACGTC. Its translation is CASRRTGMIKQYV.

This clonotype was seen ten or more times. This chain uses TRBV6-6 with TRBJ1-1, with unresolved D. The germline V gene encodes CDR1 MNHNY and CDR2 SVGAGI (reference sequence). V lost 4 bases and J lost 8, with 5 bases in between. The CDR3 runs to 10 residues. The CDR3 region is CASSSGEAFF. The CDR3 nucleotides read TGTGCCAGCAGTTCGGGAGAAGCTTTCTTT.

This clonotype has only a few counts. V and J are TRBV15 and TRBJ1-1, with TRBD1 as a possible D gene (5 bases). This CDR3 contains 17 residues. The ends were cut back, 4 bases at V and 2 bases at J, with 20 bases in the middle. Germline assignment: CDR1 LNHNV and CDR2 YYDKDF (reference sequence). The CDR3 region is CATSKARDGKDNTEAFF. The CDR3, as DNA: TGTGCCACCAGCAAAGCTCGGGACGGAAAGGATAACACTGAAGCTTTCTTT.

This clonotype was found a few times. V and J are TRBV12-3 or TRBV12-4 and TRBJ1-1; D uncertain. The V end was cut by 1 base, the J end by 2 bases, with 8 bases between. This CDR3 contains 14 residues. The CDR3 nucleotides read TGTGCCAGCAGTTTAGTATCAGGTAACACTGAAGCTTTCTTT. It encodes CASSLVSGNTEAFF.

This clonotype was counted ten times or more. The gene calls are TRBV9 and TRBJ2-3; 13 positions match TRBD2. The CDR3 consists of 16 residues. CDR1 SGDLS and CDR2 YYNGEE come from the germline V gene. After removal of 4 bases from V and 5 bases from J, the junction contained 7 bases not matched to a gene. The DNA of the CDR3 is TGTGCCAGCAGCCCTAGTGGGACTAGCGGGATAGATACGCAGTATTTT. This codes for CASSPSGTSGIDTQYF.